The rows below give T cell receptor beta chains drawn from one sample of a study of blood T cells in healthy people across ages. TCRdb re-called the 5' RACE reads with MiXCR, one entry per CDR3 protein. The sample lists about 580,000 distinct CDR3 sequences, more than 45% occurring once. Sequenced: blood. These receptor sequences come from an elderly man in good health. CDR3s include the opening cysteine and the closing phenylalanine or tryptophan. The order of the fields is CDR3 protein, CDR3 DNA, V gene, clone size, J gene, D gene. The D gene is left open where the match is weak. Where a row states a size, it is once, few, many or the class of an expanded clone; other rows omit it.

cdr3_aa: CASSLGAYEQFF; cdr3_nt: TGTGCCAGCAGCTTGGGGGCCTACGAGCAGTTCTTC; v_call: TRBV5-4; clone_size: .; j_call: TRBJ2-1; d_call: .
cdr3_aa: CASSQDFREGLAANEQYF; cdr3_nt: TGTGCCAGCAGCCAAGATTTTCGTGAGGGACTAGCGGCCAATGAGCAGTACTTC; v_call: TRBV14; clone_size: .; j_call: TRBJ2-5; d_call: TRBD2
cdr3_aa: CASKGPTYEQYF; cdr3_nt: TGTGCCAGCAAGGGGCCCACCTACGAGCAGTACTTC; v_call: TRBV6-6; clone_size: many; j_call: TRBJ2-7; d_call: .
cdr3_aa: CASSYSGQGVNEQYF; cdr3_nt: TGTGCCAGCAGTTACTCGGGACAGGGCGTCAACGAGCAGTACTTC; v_call: TRBV6-5; clone_size: many; j_call: TRBJ2-7; d_call: TRBD1
cdr3_aa: CASNSLSGIRTDTQYF; cdr3_nt: TGTGCCAGCAACTCCCTGTCGGGGATTCGCACAGATACGCAGTATTTT; v_call: TRBV7-9; clone_size: few; j_call: TRBJ2-3; d_call: .
cdr3_aa: CSALTGQPYNSPLHF; cdr3_nt: TGCAGTGCCCTTACAGGGCAACCCTATAATTCACCCCTCCACTTT; v_call: TRBV20-1; clone_size: few; j_call: TRBJ1-6; d_call: .
cdr3_aa: CASSWWGPGLAGDNEQFF; cdr3_nt: TGTGCCAGCAGTTGGTGGGGGCCGGGACTAGCGGGAGACAATGAGCAGTTCTTC; v_call: TRBV6-5; clone_size: many; j_call: TRBJ2-1; d_call: TRBD2
cdr3_aa: CASSLGGAHEQFF; cdr3_nt: TGTGCCAGCAGCCTCGGAGGGGCCCATGAGCAGTTCTTC; v_call: TRBV12-3/TRBV12-4; clone_size: .; j_call: TRBJ2-1; d_call: .
cdr3_aa: CASSYGTSGSENERYF; cdr3_nt: TGTGCCAGCAGTTACGGGACTAGCGGGAGTGAGAATGAGCGGTACTTC; v_call: TRBV6-6; clone_size: .; j_call: TRBJ2-5; d_call: TRBD2
cdr3_aa: CSVRTANYEQYF; cdr3_nt: TGCAGCGTGAGGACAGCGAACTACGAGCAGTACTTC; v_call: TRBV29-1; clone_size: .; j_call: TRBJ2-7; d_call: .
cdr3_aa: CASSFTDGSPDTQYF; cdr3_nt: TGCGCCAGCAGTTTCACGGACGGAAGCCCAGATACGCAGTATTTT; v_call: TRBV10-2; clone_size: .; j_call: TRBJ2-3; d_call: .
cdr3_aa: CSANRGQETQYF; cdr3_nt: TGCAGTGCTAACAGGGGGCAAGAGACCCAGTACTTC; v_call: TRBV20-1; clone_size: .; j_call: TRBJ2-5; d_call: TRBD1
cdr3_aa: CASSLSGLSTEAFF; cdr3_nt: TGTGCCAGCAGTTTATCAGGATTGAGCACTGAAGCTTTCTTT; v_call: TRBV28; clone_size: once; j_call: TRBJ1-1; d_call: .
cdr3_aa: CSAPKAGLMNTEAFF; cdr3_nt: TGCAGTGCCCCGAAGGCGGGACTGATGAACACTGAAGCTTTCTTT; v_call: TRBV20-1; clone_size: .; j_call: TRBJ1-1; d_call: .
cdr3_aa: CASTRTGSGGAQYF; cdr3_nt: TGTGCCAGCACCCGGACAGGGTCCGGGGGAGCCCAGTACTTC; v_call: TRBV6-5; clone_size: many; j_call: TRBJ2-5; d_call: TRBD1
cdr3_aa: CASSVAGGLQETQYF; cdr3_nt: TGTGCCAGCAGCGTAGCGGGCGGGCTCCAAGAGACCCAGTACTTC; v_call: TRBV9; clone_size: .; j_call: TRBJ2-5; d_call: .
cdr3_aa: CASSLSQQGASPLHF; cdr3_nt: TGTGCCAGCAGTTTATCGCAACAAGGGGCTTCACCCCTCCACTTT; v_call: TRBV27; clone_size: few; j_call: TRBJ1-6; d_call: .
cdr3_aa: CTSSPTFSNTEAFF; cdr3_nt: TGTACCAGCAGCCCCACCTTTTCAAACACTGAAGCTTTCTTT; v_call: TRBV7-9; clone_size: .; j_call: TRBJ1-1; d_call: .
cdr3_aa: CSARSTGFSGNTIYF; cdr3_nt: TGCAGTGCTAGATCCACAGGGTTTTCTGGAAACACCATATATTTT; v_call: TRBV20-1; clone_size: .; j_call: TRBJ1-3; d_call: .
cdr3_aa: CAGKVGGLAGGADNEQYF; cdr3_nt: TGTGCCGGAAAAGTGGGGGGTCTAGCGGGAGGGGCGGACAATGAGCAGTACTTC; v_call: TRBV6-1; clone_size: .; j_call: TRBJ2-7; d_call: TRBD2
cdr3_aa: CASSLVVGVDEKLFF; cdr3_nt: TGTGCCAGCAGCTTAGTCGTGGGTGTGGATGAAAAACTGTTTTTT; v_call: TRBV7-2; clone_size: .; j_call: TRBJ1-4; d_call: .
cdr3_aa: CASSSMTSGVTYNEQFF; cdr3_nt: TGTGCCAGCAGTTCAATGACTAGCGGGGTCACCTACAATGAGCAGTTCTTC; v_call: TRBV28; clone_size: .; j_call: TRBJ2-1; d_call: TRBD2
cdr3_aa: CSARGDGGIYEQYF; cdr3_nt: TGCAGTGCTAGGGGGGACGGGGGGATCTACGAGCAGTACTTC; v_call: TRBV20-1; clone_size: .; j_call: TRBJ2-7; d_call: TRBD2
cdr3_aa: CASSSRFRGANTEAFF; cdr3_nt: TGTGCCAGCAGTTCTCGATTTAGGGGAGCGAACACTGAAGCTTTCTTT; v_call: TRBV27; clone_size: .; j_call: TRBJ1-1; d_call: .
cdr3_aa: CSARQGGPGNTIYF; cdr3_nt: TGCAGTGCCAGACAGGGAGGGCCTGGAAACACCATATATTTT; v_call: TRBV20-1; clone_size: few; j_call: TRBJ1-3; d_call: TRBD1
cdr3_aa: CASSSGQILNEQYF; cdr3_nt: TGTGCCAGCAGCTCAGGACAGATCCTCAACGAGCAGTACTTC; v_call: TRBV7-3; clone_size: .; j_call: TRBJ2-7; d_call: .
cdr3_aa: CASSQNPQQGETQYF; cdr3_nt: TGTGCCAGCAGCCAGAATCCCCAACAGGGTGAGACCCAGTACTTC; v_call: TRBV11-2; clone_size: once; j_call: TRBJ2-5; d_call: .
cdr3_aa: CSARGKIDSPLHF; cdr3_nt: TGCAGTGCTCGGGGGAAGATTGATTCACCCCTCCACTTT; v_call: TRBV20-1; clone_size: .; j_call: TRBJ1-6; d_call: .
cdr3_aa: CASLGTLRGEQYF; cdr3_nt: TGTGCCAGCCTAGGGACTTTACGGGGTGAGCAGTACTTC; v_call: TRBV10-3; clone_size: few; j_call: TRBJ2-7; d_call: .
cdr3_aa: CANSLDGGASTDTQYF; cdr3_nt: TGTGCCAACAGCTTAGATGGGGGCGCTAGCACAGATACGCAGTATTTT; v_call: TRBV7-2; clone_size: .; j_call: TRBJ2-3; d_call: .
cdr3_aa: CASPPPGSNNSPLHF; cdr3_nt: TGTGCCAGCCCCCCGCCGGGCAGCAATAATTCACCCCTCCACTTT; v_call: TRBV7-8; clone_size: .; j_call: TRBJ1-6; d_call: .
cdr3_aa: CASSDDRIYGYTF; cdr3_nt: TGTGCCAGCAGTGACGACAGAATCTATGGCTACACCTTC; v_call: TRBV2; clone_size: few; j_call: TRBJ1-2; d_call: .
cdr3_aa: CASSSRDNLEQYF; cdr3_nt: TGTGCCAGCAGCTCGCGCGACAATTTGGAGCAGTACTTC; v_call: TRBV13; clone_size: many; j_call: TRBJ2-7; d_call: .
cdr3_aa: CASGAGLAFYEQYF; cdr3_nt: TGTGCCAGCGGGGCGGGACTAGCTTTCTACGAGCAGTACTTC; v_call: TRBV2; clone_size: few; j_call: TRBJ2-7; d_call: TRBD2
cdr3_aa: CASSPYEGSSGAFF; cdr3_nt: TGTGCCAGCTCTCCCTACGAAGGGTCCTCCGGGGCTTTCTTT; v_call: TRBV18; clone_size: .; j_call: TRBJ1-1; d_call: .
cdr3_aa: CSASSPISSYEQYF; cdr3_nt: TGCAGTGCTAGCTCCCCTATTAGCTCCTACGAGCAGTACTTC; v_call: TRBV20-1; clone_size: .; j_call: TRBJ2-7; d_call: .
cdr3_aa: CASSLGWNSPLHF; cdr3_nt: TGTGCCAGCAGCTTAGGCTGGAATTCACCCCTCCACTTT; v_call: TRBV7-2; clone_size: few; j_call: TRBJ1-6; d_call: .
cdr3_aa: CSAEQGYEQYF; cdr3_nt: TGCAGTGCTGAACAGGGCTACGAGCAGTACTTC; v_call: TRBV20-1; clone_size: few; j_call: TRBJ2-7; d_call: .
cdr3_aa: CAGSRGLESYEQYF; cdr3_nt: TGCGCCGGCAGCCGAGGACTTGAAAGCTACGAGCAGTACTTC; v_call: TRBV4-3; clone_size: .; j_call: TRBJ2-7; d_call: .